This T cell receptor (beta chain) was identified in a study of cytomegalovirus exposure and HLA in healthy donors. Regarding the study as a whole: TCR beta chain V- and J-gene trimming was linked, in a later analysis, to a missense variant in DCLRE1C.

The PCR used 60 Vbeta and 13 Jbeta primers. Measured with immunoSEQ multiplex PCR; TCRdb has only the in-frame clones, and not every one. Among some 130,000 clones listed, 70% to 85% were seen once. CDR1 and CDR2 (germline): KGHSH, LQKENI. The CDR3 has 15 amino acids. V lost 5 bases, J lost 1 base, and 5 bases stayed unmatched. As for this clone: Its cognate antigen is unknown.

The receptor was derived from a male donor in good health and CMV-seropositive. The chain recombines TRBV18 with TRBJ1-5; 7 bases are shared with TRBD1. The sequenced sample was PBMCs. This chain's CDR3 is CASSATGKSNQPQHF. CDR3 in DNA: TGTGCCAGCTCAGCGACAGGGAAAAGCAATCAGCCCCAGCATTTT. Together with reference TRBV18 and TRBJ1-5, the CDR3 gives the full variable domain: NAGVMQNPRHLVRRRGQEARLRCSPMKGHSHVYWYRQLPEEGLKFMVYLQKENIIDESGMPKERFSAEFPKEGPSILRIQQVVRGDSAAYFCASSATGKSNQPQHFGDGTRLSIL.